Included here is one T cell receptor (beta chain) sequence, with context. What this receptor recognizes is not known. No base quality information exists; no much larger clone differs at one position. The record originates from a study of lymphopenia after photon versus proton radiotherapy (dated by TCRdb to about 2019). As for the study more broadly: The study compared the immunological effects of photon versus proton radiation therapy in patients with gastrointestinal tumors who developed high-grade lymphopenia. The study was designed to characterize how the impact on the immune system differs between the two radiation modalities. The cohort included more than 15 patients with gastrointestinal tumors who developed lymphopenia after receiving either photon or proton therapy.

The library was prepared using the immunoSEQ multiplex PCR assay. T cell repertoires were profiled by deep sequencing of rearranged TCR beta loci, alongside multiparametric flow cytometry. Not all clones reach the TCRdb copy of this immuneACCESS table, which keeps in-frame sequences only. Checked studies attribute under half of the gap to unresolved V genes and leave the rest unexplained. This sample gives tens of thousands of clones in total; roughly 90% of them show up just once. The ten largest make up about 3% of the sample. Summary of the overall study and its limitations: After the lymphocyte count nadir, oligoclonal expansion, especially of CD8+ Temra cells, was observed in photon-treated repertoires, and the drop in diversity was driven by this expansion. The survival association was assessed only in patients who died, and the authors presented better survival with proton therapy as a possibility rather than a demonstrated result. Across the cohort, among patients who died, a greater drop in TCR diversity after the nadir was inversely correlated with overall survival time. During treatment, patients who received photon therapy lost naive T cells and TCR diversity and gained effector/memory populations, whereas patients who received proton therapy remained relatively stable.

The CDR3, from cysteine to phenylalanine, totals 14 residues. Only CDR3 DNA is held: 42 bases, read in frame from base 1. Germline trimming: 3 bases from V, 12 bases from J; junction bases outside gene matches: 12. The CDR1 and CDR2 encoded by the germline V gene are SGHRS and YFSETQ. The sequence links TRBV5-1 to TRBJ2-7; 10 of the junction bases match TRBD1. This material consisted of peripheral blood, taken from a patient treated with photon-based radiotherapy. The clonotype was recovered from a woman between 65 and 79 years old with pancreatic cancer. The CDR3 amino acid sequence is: CASSSGTGVTQGYF. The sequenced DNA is TGCGCCAGCAGCTCCGGGACAGGGGTCACCCAGGGGTACTTC.